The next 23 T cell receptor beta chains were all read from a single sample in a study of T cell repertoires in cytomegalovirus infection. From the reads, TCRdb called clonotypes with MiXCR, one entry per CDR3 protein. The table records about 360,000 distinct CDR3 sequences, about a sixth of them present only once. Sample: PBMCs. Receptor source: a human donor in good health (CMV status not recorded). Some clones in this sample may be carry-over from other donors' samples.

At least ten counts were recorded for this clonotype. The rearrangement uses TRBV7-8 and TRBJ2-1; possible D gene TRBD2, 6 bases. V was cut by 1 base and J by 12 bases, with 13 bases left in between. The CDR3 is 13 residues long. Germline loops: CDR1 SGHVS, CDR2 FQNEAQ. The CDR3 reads CASSLVLEEGQFF. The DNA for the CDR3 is TGTGCCAGCAGCTTAGTATTAGAGGAGGGGCAGTTCTTC.

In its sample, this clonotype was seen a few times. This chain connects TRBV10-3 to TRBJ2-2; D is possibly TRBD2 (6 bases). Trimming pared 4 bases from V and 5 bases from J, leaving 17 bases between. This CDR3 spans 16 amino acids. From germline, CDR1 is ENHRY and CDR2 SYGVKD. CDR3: CAISGRRTGGTGELFF. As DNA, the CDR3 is TGTGCCATCAGTGGACGCCGAACAGGAGGGACCGGGGAGCTGTTTTTT.

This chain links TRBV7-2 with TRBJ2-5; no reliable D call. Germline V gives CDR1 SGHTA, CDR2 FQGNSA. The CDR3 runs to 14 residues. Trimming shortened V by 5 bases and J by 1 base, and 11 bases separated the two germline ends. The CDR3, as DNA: TGTGCCAGCAGCCTTCATCTGTCCCAAGAGACCCAGTACTTC. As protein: CASSLHLSQETQYF.

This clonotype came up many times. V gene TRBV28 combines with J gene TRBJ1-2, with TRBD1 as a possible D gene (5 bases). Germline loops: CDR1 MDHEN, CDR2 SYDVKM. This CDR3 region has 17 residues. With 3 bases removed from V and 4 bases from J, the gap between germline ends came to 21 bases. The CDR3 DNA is TGTGCCAGCAGTTTCCCACCCCAACAGGCGGGCCTCTATGGCTACACCTTC. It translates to CASSFPPQQAGLYGYTF.

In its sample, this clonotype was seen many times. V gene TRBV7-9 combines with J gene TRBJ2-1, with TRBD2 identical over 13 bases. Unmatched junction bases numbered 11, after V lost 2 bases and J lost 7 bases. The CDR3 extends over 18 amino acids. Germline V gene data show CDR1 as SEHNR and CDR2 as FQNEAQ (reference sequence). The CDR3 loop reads CASSLPPRTSGRRNEQFF. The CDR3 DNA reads TGTGCCAGCAGCTTACCGCCCCGGACTAGCGGGAGAAGGAATGAGCAGTTCTTC. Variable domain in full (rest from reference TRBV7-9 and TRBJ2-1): DTGVSQNPRHKITKRGQNVTFRCDPISEHNRLYWYRQTLGQGPEFLTYFQNEAQLEKSRLLSDRFSAERPKGSFSTLEIQRTEQGDSAMYLCASSLPPRTSGRRNEQFFGPGTRLTVL.

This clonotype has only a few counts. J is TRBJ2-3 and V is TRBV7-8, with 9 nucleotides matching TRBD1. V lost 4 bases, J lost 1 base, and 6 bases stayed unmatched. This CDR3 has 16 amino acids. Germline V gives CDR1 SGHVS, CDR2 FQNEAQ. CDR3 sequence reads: CASSYRGRIGTDTQYF. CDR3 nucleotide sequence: TGTGCCAGCAGCTACAGGGGGCGGATAGGCACAGATACGCAGTATTTT.

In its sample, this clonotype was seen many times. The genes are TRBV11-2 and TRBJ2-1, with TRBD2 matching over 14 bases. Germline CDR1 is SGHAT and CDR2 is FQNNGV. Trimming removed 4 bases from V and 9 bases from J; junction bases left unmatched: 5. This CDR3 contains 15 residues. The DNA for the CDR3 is TGTGCCAGCAGCTCCGGACTAGCGGGAGGAGGTGAGCAGTTCTTC. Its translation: CASSSGLAGGGEQFF.

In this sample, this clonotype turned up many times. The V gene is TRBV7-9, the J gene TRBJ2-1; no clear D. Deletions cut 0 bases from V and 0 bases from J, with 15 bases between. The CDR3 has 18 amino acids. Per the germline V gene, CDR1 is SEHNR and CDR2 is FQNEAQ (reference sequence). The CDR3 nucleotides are TGTGCCAGCAGCTTAGCGTCTCTGGGGATAAGCTCCTACAATGAGCAGTTCTTC. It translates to CASSLASLGISSYNEQFF.

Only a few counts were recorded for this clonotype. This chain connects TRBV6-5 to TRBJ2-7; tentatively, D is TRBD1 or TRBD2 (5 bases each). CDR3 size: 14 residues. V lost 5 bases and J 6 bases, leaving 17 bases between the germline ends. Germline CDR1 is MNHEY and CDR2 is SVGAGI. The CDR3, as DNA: TGTGCCAGCAGTCGTTGGGACCGTAATGGCGAGCAGTACTTC. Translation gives CASSRWDRNGEQYF.

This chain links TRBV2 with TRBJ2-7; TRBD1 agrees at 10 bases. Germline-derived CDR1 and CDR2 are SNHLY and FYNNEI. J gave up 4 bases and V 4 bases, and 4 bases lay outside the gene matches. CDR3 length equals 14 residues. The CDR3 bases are TGTGCCAGCAGTGCGGCGGGACAGGGGTACGAGCAGTACTTC. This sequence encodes CASSAAGQGYEQYF.

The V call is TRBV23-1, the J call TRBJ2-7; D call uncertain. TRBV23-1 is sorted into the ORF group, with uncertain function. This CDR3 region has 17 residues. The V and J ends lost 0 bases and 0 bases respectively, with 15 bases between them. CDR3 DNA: TGCGCCAGCAGTCAATCTAACGCCAAAGTCGCCTCCTACGAGCAGTACTTC. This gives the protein CASSQSNAKVASYEQYF.

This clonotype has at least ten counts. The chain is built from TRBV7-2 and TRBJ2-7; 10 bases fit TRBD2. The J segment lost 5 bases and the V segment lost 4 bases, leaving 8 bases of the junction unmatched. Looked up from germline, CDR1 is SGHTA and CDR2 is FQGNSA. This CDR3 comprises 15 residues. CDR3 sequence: CASSYLAGVVNEQYF. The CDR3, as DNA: TGTGCCAGCAGCTACCTAGCGGGAGTGGTAAACGAGCAGTACTTC. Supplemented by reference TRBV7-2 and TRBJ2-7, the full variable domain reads GAGVSQSPSNKVTEKGKDVELRCDPISGHTALYWYRQSLGQGLEFLIYFQGNSAPDKSGLPSDRFSAERTGGSVSTLTIQRTQQEDSAVYLCASSYLAGVVNEQYFGPGTRLTVT.

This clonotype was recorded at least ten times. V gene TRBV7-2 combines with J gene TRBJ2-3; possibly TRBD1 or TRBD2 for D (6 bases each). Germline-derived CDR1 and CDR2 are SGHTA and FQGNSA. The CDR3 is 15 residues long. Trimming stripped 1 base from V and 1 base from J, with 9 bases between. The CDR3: CASSLGGGRTDTQYF. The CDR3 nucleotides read TGTGCCAGCAGCTTAGGAGGGGGGCGCACAGATACGCAGTATTTT.

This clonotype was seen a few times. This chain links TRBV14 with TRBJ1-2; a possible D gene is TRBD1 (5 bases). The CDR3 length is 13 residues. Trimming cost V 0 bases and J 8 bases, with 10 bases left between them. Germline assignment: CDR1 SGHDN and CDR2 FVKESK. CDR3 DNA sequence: TGTGCCAGCAGCCAAGATCCCGGGACCGGCTACACCTTC. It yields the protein CASSQDPGTGYTF.

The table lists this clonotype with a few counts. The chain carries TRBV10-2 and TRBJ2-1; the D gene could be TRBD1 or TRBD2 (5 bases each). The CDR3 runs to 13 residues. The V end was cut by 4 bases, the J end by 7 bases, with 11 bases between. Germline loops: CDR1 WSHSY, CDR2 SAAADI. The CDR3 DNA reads TGCGCCAGCAGTGCCGGGACGGAAAATGAGCAGTTCTTC. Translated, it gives CASSAGTENEQFF.

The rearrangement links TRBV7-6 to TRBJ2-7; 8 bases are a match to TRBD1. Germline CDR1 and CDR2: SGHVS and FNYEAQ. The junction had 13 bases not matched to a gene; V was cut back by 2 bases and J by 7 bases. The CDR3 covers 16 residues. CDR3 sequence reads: CASSLHGQGTWREQYF. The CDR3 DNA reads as TGTGCCAGCAGCTTACACGGACAGGGCACTTGGAGAGAGCAGTACTTC.

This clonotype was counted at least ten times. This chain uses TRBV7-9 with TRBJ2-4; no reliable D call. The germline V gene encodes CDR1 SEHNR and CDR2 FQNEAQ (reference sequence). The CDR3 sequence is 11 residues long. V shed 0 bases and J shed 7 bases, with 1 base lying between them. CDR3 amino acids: CASSLANIQYF. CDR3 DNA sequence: TGTGCCAGCAGCTTAGCTAACATTCAGTACTTC.

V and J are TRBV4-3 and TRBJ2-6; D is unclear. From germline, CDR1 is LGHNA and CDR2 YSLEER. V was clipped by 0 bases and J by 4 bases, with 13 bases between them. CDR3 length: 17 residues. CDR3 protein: CASSQELGGSGANVLTF. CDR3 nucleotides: TGCGCCAGCAGCCAAGAACTGGGCGGCTCCGGGGCCAACGTCCTGACTTTC.

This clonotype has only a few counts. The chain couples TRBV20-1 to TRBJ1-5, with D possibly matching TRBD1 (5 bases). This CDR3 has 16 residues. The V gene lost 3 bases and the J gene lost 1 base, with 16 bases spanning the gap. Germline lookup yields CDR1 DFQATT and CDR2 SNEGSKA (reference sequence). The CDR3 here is CSARGRTTLSNQPQHF. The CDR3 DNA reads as TGCAGTGCTAGGGGGCGGACGACCCTAAGCAATCAGCCCCAGCATTTT.

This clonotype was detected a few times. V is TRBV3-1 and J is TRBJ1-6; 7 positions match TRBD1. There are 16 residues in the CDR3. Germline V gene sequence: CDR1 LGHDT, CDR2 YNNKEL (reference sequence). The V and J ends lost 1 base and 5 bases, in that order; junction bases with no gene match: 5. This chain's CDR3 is CASSQVIGGDNSPLHF. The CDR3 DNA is TGTGCCAGCAGCCAAGTAATAGGGGGCGATAATTCACCCCTCCACTTT. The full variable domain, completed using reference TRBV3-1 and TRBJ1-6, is DTAVSQTPKYLVTQMGNDKSIKCEQNLGHDTMYWYKQDSKKFLKIMFSYNNKELIINETVPNRFSPKSPDKAHLNLHINSLELGDSAVYFCASSQVIGGDNSPLHFGNGTRLTVT.

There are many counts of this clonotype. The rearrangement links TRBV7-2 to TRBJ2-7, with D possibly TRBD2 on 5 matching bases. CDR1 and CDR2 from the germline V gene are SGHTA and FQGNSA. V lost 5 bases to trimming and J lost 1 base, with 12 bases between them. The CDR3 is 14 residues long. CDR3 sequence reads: CASSTRGLSYEQYF. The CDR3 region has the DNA TGTGCCAGCAGCACTAGAGGCCTTTCCTACGAGCAGTACTTC.

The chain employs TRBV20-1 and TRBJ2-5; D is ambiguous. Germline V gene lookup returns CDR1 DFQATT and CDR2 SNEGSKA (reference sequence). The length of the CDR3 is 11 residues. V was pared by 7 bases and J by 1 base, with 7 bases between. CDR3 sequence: CSVTIQETQYF. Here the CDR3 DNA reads TGCAGTGTCACTATCCAAGAGACCCAGTACTTC.

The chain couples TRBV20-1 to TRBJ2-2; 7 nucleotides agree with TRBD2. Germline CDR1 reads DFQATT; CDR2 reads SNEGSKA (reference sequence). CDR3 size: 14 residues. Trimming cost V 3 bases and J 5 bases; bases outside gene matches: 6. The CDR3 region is CSASVAGGTGELFF. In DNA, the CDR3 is TGCAGTGCTAGCGTAGCGGGTGGTACCGGGGAGCTGTTTTTT.